This T cell receptor beta chain was recovered during a study of a mutant IDH1 vaccine in newly diagnosed glioma. At the level of the study: Across weeks 1, 3, 5, 7, 11, 15, 19 and 23, patients received a vaccination each time, eight in all. It was radiotherapy, temozolomide, or both that patients received previously, with most receiving both. Onset of vaccination occurred 4-6 weeks following radiotherapy alone, or with temozolomide cycles.

TCRdb keeps only in-frame clones here, not all; method: immunoSEQ multiplex PCR. The sample records tens of thousands of clones, about nine tenths being singletons. Time point: week 5, during vaccination. All doses held 300 ug of mutant IDH1 20-mer peptide, with topical imiquimod. Comment on this clone: What it recognizes is unknown.

The study, taken as a whole, reports: There were vaccine-induced immune responses in around 93% of the patients.

After removal of 3 bases from V and 3 bases from J, the junction contained 3 bases not matched to a gene. Germline values: CDR1 SGDLS, CDR2 YYNGEE. This CDR3 has 13 residues. This specimen was peripheral blood mononuclear cells (PBMCs), taken from a glioma patient whose treatment included an IDH1 peptide vaccine. The chain uses TRBV9 and TRBJ2-7; TRBD1 agrees at 7 bases. The TCR originated in a woman between 40 and 55 years old with glioma. Some clones in this sample may be carry-over from other donors' samples. The CDR3 region is CASSAGTDYEQYF. For the CDR3, the DNA is TGTGCCAGCAGCGCAGGGACAGACTACGAGCAGTACTTC.